One sample yielded the 12 T cell receptor beta chains listed below, sequenced in a study of blood T cell repertoires in COVID-19. Data came from immunoSEQ multiplex PCR; TCRdb stores just in-frame clones and leaves some out. The data contain approximately 160,000 clones, approximately 84% of them singletons. Specimen: peripheral blood. All receptors come from a man aged 18 to 29 with active or convalescent COVID-19.

The gene calls are TRBV4-1 and TRBJ2-7, with D possibly matching TRBD1 (6 bases). The CDR3 is made up of 13 amino acids. Germline CDR1 is MGHRA and CDR2 is YSYEKL. V lost 4 bases, J lost 2 bases, and 9 bases lay in between. The CDR3 loop reads CASSRDITYEQYF. The CDR3 coding sequence is TGCGCCAGCAGCCGGGACATTACCTACGAGCAGTACTTC.

The V gene is TRBV4-3, the J gene TRBJ1-2; TRBD1 is a possible D gene (6 bases). V was cut by 0 bases and J by 2 bases, with 13 bases left in between. The CDR3 extends over 16 amino acids. Per germline, CDR1 LGHNA and CDR2 YSLEER. CDR3 in DNA: TGCGCCAGCAGCCAAGATTCAGGGGATGGGAACTATGGCTACACCTTC. Its translation is CASSQDSGDGNYGYTF.

This clone was detected only once. The rearrangement links TRBV4-1 to TRBJ2-2, with 10 bases lining up with TRBD2. The CDR3 runs to 17 residues. Germline CDR1 reads MGHRA; CDR2 reads YSYEKL. Trimming took 2 bases from V and 8 from J; bases not matched to a gene: 11. The CDR3 DNA reads TGCGCCAGCAGCCAACGTGGGACTAGCGATCTAGGGGGGGAGCTGTTTTTT. Translating it yields CASSQRGTSDLGGELFF.

With regard to this clone: One end of the junction is discordant with germline, which a read error may explain. V usage is TRBV7-9 and J usage is TRBJ2-1; TRBD1 agrees at 11 bases. There are 15 residues in the CDR3. Germline CDR1 is SEHNR and CDR2 is FQNEAQ (reference sequence). The CDR3 nucleotides are TGTGCCAGCAGTTTAGGACAGGGGGCGAGGAATGAGCAGTTCTTC. This gives the protein CASSLGQGARNEQFF.

The chain is built from TRBV4-2 and TRBJ2-3; TRBD1 aligns across 8 bases. The germline CDR1 and CDR2 sequences are LGHNA and YNFKEQ. This CDR3 spans 16 amino acids. The J segment lost 2 bases and the V segment lost 0 bases, leaving 4 bases of the junction unmatched. The CDR3 region has the DNA TGTGCCAGCAGCCAAGAAGACAGGGGATACACAGATACGCAGTATTTT. It is translated as CASSQEDRGYTDTQYF.

The V call is TRBV29-1, the J call TRBJ2-1; 8 nucleotides align to TRBD1. This CDR3 comprises 14 residues. The trim removed 4 bases at V and 1 base at J, leaving 3 bases unmatched. Germline V lookup: CDR1 SQVTM, CDR2 ANQGSEA. CDR3 loop: CSVAGGLSYNEQFF. The CDR3 nucleotides are TGCAGCGTTGCAGGGGGCTTATCCTACAATGAGCAGTTCTTC.

The chain recombines TRBV11-3 with TRBJ1-1; TRBD1 agrees at 11 bases. There are 17 residues in the CDR3. Germline lookup yields CDR1 SGHNT and CDR2 YENEEA. V trimming: 5 bases; J trimming: 1 base; junction bases outside the gene matches: 9. As DNA, the CDR3 is TGTGCCAGCAGCCCCGGACAGGGGGCGCAGAGGAACACTGAAGCTTTCTTT. Its translation is CASSPGQGAQRNTEAFF.

CDR3 loop: CASSFPGQGANYGYTF. The CDR3 nucleotides read TGTGCCAGCAGTTTCCCCGGACAGGGGGCGAACTATGGCTACACCTTC. The chain carries TRBV28 and TRBJ1-2, with 11 nucleotides matching TRBD1. J gave up 2 bases and V 3 bases, and 5 bases lay outside the gene matches. The CDR3 is made up of 16 amino acids. Looked up from germline, CDR1 is MDHEN and CDR2 is SYDVKM.

The V gene is TRBV27, the J gene TRBJ2-2; 7 nucleotides match TRBD1. The CDR3 is 15 amino acids. The V gene's germline CDR1 is MNHEY and CDR2 SMNVEV (reference sequence). With V trimmed by 5 bases and J by 4 bases, 7 bases remained unmatched. This CDR3 reads CASSKRDRSTGELFF. In DNA form, the CDR3 reads TGTGCCAGCAGTAAGAGGGACAGATCCACCGGGGAGCTGTTTTTT.

The chain links TRBV7-6 to TRBJ1-3; D ambiguous. With 1 base removed from V and 6 bases from J, the gap between germline ends came to 22 bases. Per germline, CDR1 SGHVS and CDR2 FNYEAQ. CDR3 length: 18 residues. CDR3 protein: CASSLEAGSIDGQNTIYF. CDR3 coding DNA: TGTGCCAGCAGCTTAGAAGCAGGATCAATAGATGGCCAAAACACCATATATTTT.

The V and J genes are TRBV6-5 and TRBJ1-6; D remains unclear. Between the trimmed V and J ends, which lost 5 bases and 9 bases, there was a span of 11 bases. The CDR3 totals 13 residues. Per the germline V gene, CDR1 is MNHEY and CDR2 is SVGAGI. This chain's CDR3 is CASSPPRVSPLHF. CDR3 bases: TGTGCCAGCAGTCCCCCGCGGGTTTCACCCCTCCACTTT.

The V gene is TRBV7-2, the J gene TRBJ1-5; D uncertain. The germline V and J ends were trimmed by 5 bases and 1 base, with 9 bases remaining between them. Germline values: CDR1 SGHTA, CDR2 FQGNSA. The CDR3 is 14 residues long. In DNA, the CDR3 is TGTGCCAGCAGCACTACGAGGAGCAATCAGCCCCAGCATTTT. This codes for CASSTTRSNQPQHF.